One TCR beta chain is described in this entry. This CDR3 spans 16 amino acids. The ends were cut back, 2 bases at V and 0 bases at J, with 11 bases in the middle. These data come from a study of CD8 T cells in Susac syndrome. TCR beta sequencing covered blood CD8+ and CD4+ T cells. The control group consisted of healthy donors matched for age and sex. RNA, at about 0.5 to 1 ug, was reverse transcribed with random hexamers. Amplification of the TCR beta CDR3 was carried out by immunoSEQ multiplex PCR, which spanned a total of 54 Vbeta and 13 Jbeta segments. TCRdb recomputed calls from the immunoSEQ multiplex PCR reads with MiXCR, one row per CDR3 protein. The sample has some 99,000 distinct CDR3 sequences; about 95% are singletons.

The clonotype originates from a human donor in good health. The sequencing sample was made of CD4+ T cells from PBMCs. This chain uses TRBV12-3 or TRBV12-4 with TRBJ1-3; unclear D gene. This CDR3 is CASSLILPSSGNTIYF. The DNA of the CDR3 is TGTGCCAGCAGTTTAATCCTCCCTAGCTCTGGAAACACCATATATTTT.